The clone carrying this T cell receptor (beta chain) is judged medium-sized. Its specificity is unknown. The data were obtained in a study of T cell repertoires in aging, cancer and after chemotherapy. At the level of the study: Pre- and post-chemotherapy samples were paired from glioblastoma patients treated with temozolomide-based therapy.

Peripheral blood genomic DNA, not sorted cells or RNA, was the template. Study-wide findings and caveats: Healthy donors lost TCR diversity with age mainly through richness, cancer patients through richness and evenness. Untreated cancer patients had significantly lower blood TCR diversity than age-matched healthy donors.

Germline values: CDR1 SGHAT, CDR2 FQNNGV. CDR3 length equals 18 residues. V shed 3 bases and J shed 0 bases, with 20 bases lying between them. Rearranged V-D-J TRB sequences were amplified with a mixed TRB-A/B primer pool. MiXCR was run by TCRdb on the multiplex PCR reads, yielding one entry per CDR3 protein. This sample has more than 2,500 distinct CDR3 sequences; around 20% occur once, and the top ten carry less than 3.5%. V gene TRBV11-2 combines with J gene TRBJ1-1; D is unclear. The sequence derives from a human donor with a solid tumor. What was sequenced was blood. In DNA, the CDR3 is TGTGCCAGCAGCTTCCCCCCGGGCAGACCTACTATGAACACTGAAGCTTTCTTT. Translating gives CASSFPPGRPTMNTEAFF. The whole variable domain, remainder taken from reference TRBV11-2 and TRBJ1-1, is EAGVAQSPRYKIIEKRQSVAFWCNPISGHATLYWYQQILGQGPKLLIQFQNNGVVDDSQLPKDRFSAERLKGVDSTLKIQPAKLEDSAVYLCASSFPPGRPTMNTEAFFGQGTRLTVV.